This TCR beta chain was sequenced during a study of shared T cell receptors in the human thymus. Measured with immunoSEQ multiplex PCR; TCRdb has only the in-frame clones, and not every one. This table holds roughly 700,000 clones, more than 75% found once. This CDR3 comprises 14 residues. V lost 0 bases, J lost 6 bases, and 5 bases stayed unmatched. The germline V gene has CDR1 SGHKS and CDR2 YYEKEE (reference sequence). These records were also assigned to another study, of human thymus T cells. This second report adds: Repertoires from thymus and blood appeared to show biased V and J gene usage.

The V gene is TRBV5-5, the J gene TRBJ1-1, with 7 bases matching TRBD1. Sequenced input: thymocytes. The receptor's source is a boy under three years old with a congenital heart defect. The DNA of the CDR3 is TGTGCCAGCAGCTTGGGGGCGACAGGGCCTGAAGCTTTCTTT. Its translation: CASSLGATGPEAFF. The full variable domain, rest sourced from reference TRBV5-5 and TRBJ1-1, is DAGVTQSPTHLIKTRGQQVTLRCSPISGHKSVSWYQQVLGQGPQFIFQYYEKEERGRGNFPDRFSARQFPNYSSELNVNALLLGDSALYLCASSLGATGPEAFFGQGTRLTVV.